A single sample is the source of the 27 T cell receptor beta chains below, sequenced in a study of molecular identifiers for immune sequencing clone quantification. TCRdb reprocessed the PCR reads via MiXCR and lists one record per CDR3 protein. The top ten hold 0.7% to 0.9% of the sample, which has 300,000 to 400,000 distinct CDR3 sequences, about a fifth seen once. Source material: naive CD8+ T cells from blood, with Jurkat cell RNA spiked in. The subset was: FACS-sorted CD8+CD4-CCR7+CD45RA+ naive T cells. These receptor sequences come from a human donor in good health. Some libraries in this study had Jurkat cell RNA spiked in.

Notes on this clonotype: A read error may produce the germline difference seen at one junction end. This chain uses TRBV4-3 with TRBJ1-5; 7 nucleotides align to TRBD1. CDR1 is LGHNA and CDR2 is YSLEER in the germline V gene. The CDR3 spans 15 residues. The CDR3 sequence is CASSQDRYSNQLQHF. The CDR3 DNA sequence: TGCGCCAGCAGCCAGGACAGGTATAGCAATCAGCTCCAGCATTTT.

About this clonotype: This may arise from a read error, as a much more abundant clone is one base away. The chain couples TRBV20-1 to TRBJ2-7; D unresolved. Trimming shortened V by 2 bases and J by 4 bases, and 12 bases separated the two germline ends. Germline CDR1 DFQATT, CDR2 SNEGSKA (reference sequence). This CDR3 has 13 residues. The CDR3 region has the DNA TGCAGTGCTAGATTCCCCCGAGCGTACGAGCAGTACTTC. Translated, it gives CSARFPRAYEQYF.

V and J are TRBV18 and TRBJ1-5; tentatively, D is TRBD1 (5 bases). The CDR3 sequence is 16 residues long. Germline-derived CDR1 and CDR2 are KGHSH and LQKENI. Trimming pared 1 base from V and 0 bases from J, leaving 10 bases between. CDR3 region: CASSPRTGRSNQPQHF. The CDR3 DNA sequence: TGTGCCAGCTCACCACGGACGGGACGTAGCAATCAGCCCCAGCATTTT.

This clonotype was found many times. The V call is TRBV7-9, the J call TRBJ1-1; D uncertain. The ends were cut back, 5 bases at V and 3 bases at J, with 7 bases in the middle. The germline gives CDR1 SEHNR, CDR2 FQNEAQ (reference sequence). This CDR3 has 12 amino acids. CDR3 loop: CASSAGYTEAFF. The CDR3 bases are TGTGCCAGCAGCGCAGGTTACACTGAAGCTTTCTTT.

Many counts were recorded for this clonotype. CDR3 sequence (DNA): TGTGCCAGCCGACAGGGGGGAGGCACAGATACGCAGTATTTT. It specifies CASRQGGGTDTQYF. This sequence joins TRBV27 and TRBJ2-3, with 9 positions matching TRBD1. The CDR3 has 14 residues. Germline V gene lookup returns CDR1 MNHEY and CDR2 SMNVEV (reference sequence). J lost 1 base, V lost 8 bases, and 4 bases had no gene match.

As for this clonotype: This sequence may be a read error, since a much larger clone differs from it by one base. The chain uses TRBV29-1 and TRBJ1-2; 8 bases map to TRBD1. The germline gives CDR1 SQVTM, CDR2 ANQGSEA. This CDR3 comprises 13 residues. In DNA, the CDR3 is TGCAGCGTTGAGGACAGGGTAGACTATGGCTGCACCTTC. The encoded protein is CSVEDRVDYGCTF.

There are many counts of this clonotype. J is TRBJ1-1 and V is TRBV27; TRBD1 matches 7 bases. J lost 4 bases, V lost 8 bases, and 7 bases had no gene match. CDR3 size: 13 residues. Germline-derived CDR1 and CDR2 are MNHEY and SMNVEV (reference sequence). CDR3 sequence reads: CASSLRGPTEAFF. The DNA of the CDR3 is TGTGCCAGCTCCCTAAGGGGGCCCACTGAAGCTTTCTTT.

As to this clonotype: This may arise from a read error, as a much more abundant clone is one base away. The rearrangement uses TRBV6-5 and TRBJ1-1; D not certain. This CDR3 has 15 amino acids. Germline lookup yields CDR1 MNHEY and CDR2 SVGAGI. The CDR3 DNA follows: TGTGCCGGCAGTTACTCATGGACTGGGAACACTGAAGCTTTCTTT. Its protein is CAGSYSWTGNTEAFF.

Comments on this clonotype: One junction end does not reproduce the germline sequence, and a read error may be involved. The chain has TRBV13 and TRBJ2-5; 8 bases line up with TRBD1. Germline-derived CDR1 and CDR2 are PRHDT and FYEKMQ (reference sequence). The CDR3 loop spans 14 amino acids. This chain's CDR3 is CAGSLVDREETQYF. The CDR3 nucleotides read TGTGCCGGCAGCTTAGTGGACAGGGAAGAGACCCAGTACTTC.

There are a few counts of this clonotype. The V and J genes are TRBV27 and TRBJ2-3, with 9 bases that match TRBD2. Losses at the gene ends were 6 bases for V and 2 bases for J; bases not matched to a gene: 6. Germline CDR1 reads MNHEY; CDR2 reads SMNVEV (reference sequence). CDR3 length equals 15 residues. CDR3 amino acids: CASRATSGFTDTQYF. The CDR3 DNA is TGTGCCAGCAGGGCGACTAGCGGATTCACAGATACGCAGTATTTT.

This clonotype was counted at least ten times. This sequence joins TRBV29-1 and TRBJ2-7; the D gene is possibly TRBD2 (6 bases). V lost 2 bases and J 3 bases, leaving 14 bases between the germline ends. The CDR3 runs to 14 residues. The germline V gene has CDR1 SQVTM and CDR2 ANQGSEA. The CDR3, as DNA: TGCAGCGTTGAATCAGCGGGCAGGTACTACGAGCAGTACTTC. Encoded protein: CSVESAGRYYEQYF.

This clonotype has a single count. A read error may explain this, as a much larger clone is one base away. V and J are TRBV12-3 or TRBV12-4 and TRBJ2-4; no definite D call. The CDR3 runs to 14 residues. CDR3 sequence (DNA): TGTGTCAGCAGTTTCGAGTTAGCCAAAAACATTCAGTACTTC. Encoded protein: CVSSFELAKNIQYF.

CDR3 sequence: CASSSYRDSKQPNYGYTF. The DNA for the CDR3 is TGTGCCAGCTCATCATACCGGGACAGCAAACAACCTAACTATGGCTACACCTTC. This chain joins TRBV18 and TRBJ1-2; 7 nucleotides agree with TRBD1. There are 18 residues in the CDR3. Looked up from germline, CDR1 is KGHSH and CDR2 is LQKENI. The junction had 15 bases not matched to a gene; V was cut back by 5 bases and J by 0 bases.

V and J are TRBV3-1 and TRBJ2-7; D is undetermined. This CDR3 is built from 14 residues. Germline CDR1 is LGHDT and CDR2 is YNNKEL (reference sequence). Trimming removed 0 bases at V and 2 bases at J, with 8 bases between. CDR3 DNA sequence: TGTGCCAGCAGCCAAGATGTCCGGACCTACGAGCAGTACTTC. It is translated as CASSQDVRTYEQYF.

The table lists this clonotype with many counts. The CDR3 region is CASSPPSLLAKNIQYF. In DNA form, the CDR3 reads TGTGCCAGCAGTCCCCCCAGCCTCCTAGCCAAAAACATTCAGTACTTC. V and J are TRBV28 and TRBJ2-4; D gene unclear. This CDR3 contains 16 residues. Germline loops: CDR1 MDHEN, CDR2 SYDVKM. With 5 bases removed from V and 0 bases from J, the gap between germline ends came to 14 bases.

On this clonotype itself: A single base separates this from a much larger clone, so it may be a read error. The genes are TRBV6-6 and TRBJ2-3; TRBD2 agrees at 8 bases. Germline V gene sequence: CDR1 MNHNY, CDR2 SVGAGI (reference sequence). Germline trimming cut 7 bases from V and 5 bases from J; bases unmatched to any gene: 2. The CDR3 runs to 12 residues. The CDR3 protein is CASTGGVDTQYF. CDR3 nucleotide sequence: TGTGCCAGCACGGGGGGGGTAGATACGCAGTATTTT.

There are many counts of this clonotype. V gene TRBV19 combines with J gene TRBJ1-5; TRBD1 is a possible D gene (5 bases). Trimming shortened V by 1 base and J by 2 bases, and 9 bases separated the two germline ends. This CDR3 is 15 amino acids long. Germline V gives CDR1 LNHDA, CDR2 SQIVND (reference sequence). The CDR3 here is CASSIAGLGNQPQHF. The DNA of the CDR3 is TGTGCCAGTAGTATAGCAGGGTTGGGCAATCAGCCCCAGCATTTT.

Points on this clonotype: One base away lies a much larger clone, so this may be a sequencing read error. The chain joins TRBV4-1 to TRBJ2-5, with D unclear. The CDR3 has 18 amino acids. The V end was cut by 0 bases, the J end by 7 bases, with 24 bases between. Germline-derived CDR1 and CDR2 are MGHRA and YSYEKL. The CDR3 DNA reads as TGCGCCAGCAGCCAAGATCATAGTAGCCCTGGCCCCCCCGGGACCCAGTACTTC. Translation gives CASSQDHSSPGPPGTQYF.

The rearrangement links TRBV6-2 or TRBV6-3 to TRBJ2-7; D might be TRBD1 or TRBD2, each matching 5 bases. This CDR3 has 14 amino acids. The germline V gene has CDR1 MNHEY and CDR2 SVGEGT. Trimming cost V 7 bases and J 1 base, with 14 bases left between them. The CDR3 spells CASTIFGGSYEQYF. For the CDR3, the DNA is TGTGCCAGCACCATATTTGGGGGTTCCTACGAGCAGTACTTC.

This clonotype was detected ten times or more. The CDR3 is CSSGGGGVDTQYF. The DNA for the CDR3 is TGCAGCTCGGGGGGGGGAGGGGTCGATACGCAGTATTTT. The chain recombines TRBV20-1 with TRBJ2-3; 8 bases line up with TRBD2. Germline-derived CDR1 and CDR2 are DFQATT and SNEGSKA (reference sequence). This CDR3 comprises 13 residues.

This clonotype was seen ten or more times. One end of the junction varies from germline; a read error may be responsible. The chain links TRBV12-3 or TRBV12-4 to TRBJ2-1, with 7 bases identical to TRBD1. The CDR3 contains 15 residues. CDR3 bases: TGTGCCAGCAGCTTAGGGGGCAGCTCCTACAATGAGCAGTTCTTC. This translates into CASSLGGSSYNEQFF.

This clonotype was seen ten or more times. CDR3 region: CSAPWSGPTEAFF. CDR3 bases: TGCAGTGCCCCCTGGTCAGGTCCGACAGAAGCTTTCTTT. This sequence joins TRBV20-1 and TRBJ1-1, with D hard to call. CDR3 length: 13 residues. CDR1 is DFQATT and CDR2 is SNEGSKA in the germline V gene (reference sequence). Trimming cost V 6 bases and J 8 bases, with 19 bases left between them.

Note on this clonotype: This may arise from a read error, as a much more abundant clone is one base away. This sequence joins TRBV30 and TRBJ1-1; D possibly corresponds to TRBD1 (6 bases). Germline values: CDR1 GTSNPN, CDR2 SVGIG (reference sequence). Trimming took 1 base from V and 5 from J, leaving 17 bases between them. The CDR3 extends over 15 amino acids. The CDR3 DNA reads as TGTGCCTGGAGTGGACAGACAGGCCCCTGGACTGAAGCTTTCTTT. It translates to CAWSGQTGPWTEAFF. The full variable domain, with the rest looked up from reference TRBV30 and TRBJ1-1, is SQTIHQWPATLVQPVGSPLSLECTVEGTSNPNLYWYRQAAGRGLQLLFYSVGIGQISSEVPQNLSASRPQDRQFILSSKKLLLSDSGFYLCAWSGQTGPWTEAFFGQGTRLTVV.

The chain is built from TRBV6-2 or TRBV6-3 and TRBJ2-3, with D possibly being TRBD1 (5 bases). The length of the CDR3 is 16 residues. Trimming took 2 bases from V and 2 from J, leaving 14 bases between them. Germline V CDR1 and CDR2: MNHEY, SVGEGT. CDR3 region: CASSYTDSEATDTQYF. CDR3 DNA: TGTGCCAGCAGTTACACCGACAGCGAAGCCACAGATACGCAGTATTTT.

This clonotype was counted many times. The chain couples TRBV28 to TRBJ2-3, with 7 positions matching TRBD1. The CDR3 consists of 14 residues. V shed 7 bases, J shed 1 base, and the junction held 5 bases outside the gene matches. CDR1 is MDHEN and CDR2 is SYDVKM in the germline V gene. CDR3 DNA: TGTGCCAGCATTTCGGGGACAGGCACAGATACGCAGTATTTT. It encodes CASISGTGTDTQYF.

To note about this clonotype: A much larger clone is a single base away; this may be a read error. The chain recombines TRBV7-8 with TRBJ2-1; no clear D gene. Looked up from germline, CDR1 is SGHVS and CDR2 is FQNEAQ. The ends were cut back, 11 bases at V and 3 bases at J, with 23 bases in the middle. This CDR3 has 16 amino acids. CDR3 residues: CAHPILPTPNYNEQFF. In DNA, the CDR3 is TGTGCCCACCCGATACTTCCGACCCCCAACTACAATGAGCAGTTCTTC.

For this clonotype: A single base separates this from a much larger clone, so it may be a read error. The genes are TRBV5-3 and TRBJ2-3, with D possibly called TRBD1 or TRBD2 (5 bases each). TRBV5-3 is flagged as an ORF with uncertain function. CDR3 size: 18 residues. The ends were cut back, 8 bases at V and 0 bases at J, with 25 bases in the middle. DNA for the CDR3: TGTGCCAGCAGGGCCGGGGCTAGCTTATCCCCTAGCACAGATACGCAGTATTTT. It specifies CASRAGASLSPSTDTQYF.